The 28 T cell receptor beta chains below were found in one sample sequenced in a study of chemoradiotherapy in HPV16-positive cancers. The data were produced by immunoSEQ multiplex PCR, yet TCRdb's version contains in-frame clones alone and is incomplete. Of some 14,000 clones listed, approximately 89% were seen once; the top ten hold around 4%. The sample in question was tumor tissue, obtained from a patient who underwent chemoradiotherapy. The source is a human donor with HPV-associated anogenital cancer.

The chain has TRBV6-1 and TRBJ1-2; no definite D call. The germline gives CDR1 MNHNS, CDR2 SASEGT. V was shortened by 6 bases and J by 4 bases, with 18 bases between the two germline ends. This CDR3 spans 15 amino acids. The CDR3 reads CASSRESGSFYGYTF. CDR3 in DNA: TGTGCCAGCAGCCGCGAATCAGGATCCTTCTATGGCTACACCTTC.

Only one count was recorded for this clone. The chain joins TRBV6-1 to TRBJ1-3, with D perhaps matching TRBD1 (6 bases). This CDR3 has 19 amino acids. V lost 4 bases to trimming and J lost 1 base, with 23 bases between them. Germline CDR1 is MNHNS and CDR2 is SASEGT. The CDR3 coding sequence is TGTGCCAGCAGTGGGCTACCGGGACAAGCGAAGGGTTCTGGAAACACCATATATTTT. This translates into CASSGLPGQAKGSGNTIYF.

J is TRBJ1-5 and V is TRBV28; D may be TRBD1 (5 bases). Trimming cost V 5 bases and J 15 bases, with 14 bases left between them. The CDR3 consists of 11 residues. Germline CDR1 and CDR2: MDHEN and SYDVKM. CDR3 protein: CASSNERGLHF. CDR3 coding DNA: TGTGCCAGCAGTAACGAGAGGGGCCTGCATTTT.

The chain combines TRBV29-1 with TRBJ1-1; no clear D gene. The V end was cut by 3 bases, the J end by 1 base, with 9 bases between. The CDR3 is 13 residues long. In germline, CDR1 is SQVTM, CDR2 ANQGSEA. CDR3 sequence: CSVDVVPNTEAFF. In nucleotides, the CDR3 is TGCAGCGTTGATGTGGTCCCGAACACTGAAGCTTTCTTT.

The chain links TRBV5-1 to TRBJ1-1, with 8 positions matching TRBD1. The V gene's germline CDR1 is SGHRS and CDR2 YFSETQ. CDR3 length equals 17 residues. Losses at the gene ends were 0 bases for V and 1 base for J; bases not matched to a gene: 8. The CDR3 protein is CASSLVPQGAGNTEAFF. In DNA, the CDR3 is TGCGCCAGCAGCTTGGTTCCCCAGGGGGCAGGGAACACTGAAGCTTTCTTT.

Only one count was recorded for this clone. This rearrangement joins TRBV11-3 to TRBJ2-5; D is possibly TRBD1 (6 bases). The germline gives CDR1 SGHNT, CDR2 YENEEA. The CDR3 runs 15 residues. V lost 0 bases to trimming and J lost 5 bases, with 13 bases between them. CDR3 region: CASSLDSVGGETQYF. CDR3 bases: TGTGCCAGCAGCTTAGATAGCGTAGGGGGTGAGACCCAGTACTTC.

V gene TRBV9 combines with J gene TRBJ2-5, with 9 bases aligning to TRBD1. The CDR3 has 18 amino acids. Germline CDR1 reads SGDLS; CDR2 reads YYNGEE. Germline trimming cut 0 bases from V and 5 bases from J; bases unmatched to any gene: 14. CDR3 loop: CASSVGLRRTGDGETQYF. CDR3 nucleotides: TGTGCCAGCAGCGTAGGGTTGAGGCGGACAGGGGACGGGGAGACCCAGTACTTC.

The chain has TRBV9 and TRBJ2-1, with TRBD2 matching over 7 bases. In germline, CDR1 is SGDLS, CDR2 YYNGEE. V shed 4 bases and J 7 bases; nucleotides not matched to a gene: 14. The CDR3 is 16 amino acids. In nucleotides, the CDR3 is TGTGCCAGCAGCCCACCCGGGGGAGGGGCGCTGAATGAGCAGTTCTTC. It encodes CASSPPGGGALNEQFF. The full variable domain, its missing parts supplied by reference TRBV9 and TRBJ2-1, is DSGVTQTPKHLITATGQRVTLRCSPRSGDLSVYWYQQSLDQGLQFLIQYYNGEERAKGNILERFSAQQFPDLHSELNLSSLELGDSALYFCASSPPGGGALNEQFFGPGTRLTVL.

The V gene is TRBV30, the J gene TRBJ2-5, with a tentative D call TRBD1 (6 bases). The CDR3 is made up of 14 amino acids. V lost 2 bases, J lost 7 bases, and 17 bases lay in between. Per the germline V gene, CDR1 is GTSNPN and CDR2 is SVGIG (reference sequence). The CDR3 DNA sequence: TGTGCCTGGAGTTCCACCCAGGGGTCCTTGACCCAGTACTTC. Protein sequence: CAWSSTQGSLTQYF.

V is TRBV7-3 and J is TRBJ2-1, with D maybe TRBD1 (6 bases). Germline CDR1 and CDR2: SGHTA and FQGTGA. The CDR3 is made up of 16 amino acids. V was pared by 3 bases and J by 0 bases, with 12 bases between. CDR3 DNA: TGTGCCAGCAGCTTTGATGGGGGCGGCTCCTACAATGAGCAGTTCTTC. Residues: CASSFDGGGSYNEQFF.

The genes are TRBV5-1 and TRBJ2-1, with a weak D call TRBD1 (6 bases). This CDR3 is built from 15 residues. The germline V gene has CDR1 SGHRS and CDR2 YFSETQ. The V end lost 1 base, the J end lost 5 bases, and 13 bases lay between the germline ends. CDR3 loop: CASSLLTGPNNEQFF. The CDR3 DNA sequence: TGCGCCAGCAGCTTGTTAACAGGGCCTAACAATGAGCAGTTCTTC.

The chain recombines TRBV19 with TRBJ1-5; the D is unclear. Germline CDR1 reads LNHDA; CDR2 reads SQIVND (reference sequence). This CDR3 region has 15 residues. The V end lost 7 bases, the J end lost 2 bases, and 15 bases lay between the germline ends. The CDR3 spells CASMAPGLRNQPQHF. CDR3 DNA: TGTGCCAGTATGGCCCCGGGCCTTCGCAATCAGCCCCAGCATTTT.

The chain carries TRBV10-3 and TRBJ1-1, with a tentative D call TRBD1 (5 bases). V lost 3 bases to trimming and J lost 1 base, with 9 bases between them. CDR3 length: 14 residues. In germline, CDR1 is ENHRY, CDR2 SYGVKD. The CDR3 loop reads CAISDWGRNTEAFF. For the CDR3, the DNA is TGTGCCATCAGTGATTGGGGGAGGAACACTGAAGCTTTCTTT.

The V gene is TRBV7-8, the J gene TRBJ2-5; D gene ambiguous. Per the germline V gene, CDR1 is SGHVS and CDR2 is FQNEAQ. The CDR3 is made up of 12 amino acids. The ends were cut back, 1 base at V and 5 bases at J, with 5 bases in the middle. This chain's CDR3 is CASSLVRETQYF. The DNA of the CDR3 is TGTGCCAGCAGCTTAGTTCGGGAGACCCAGTACTTC.

V gene TRBV18 combines with J gene TRBJ1-2, with 9 bases fitting TRBD1. V gave up 1 base and J gave up 5 bases; unmatched junction bases: 11. Germline V gives CDR1 KGHSH, CDR2 LQKENI. CDR3 size: 17 residues. Here the CDR3 DNA reads TGTGCCAGCTCACCACGGACTCCGGGACAGGGAGGGTATGGCTACACCTTC. Translated: CASSPRTPGQGGYGYTF.

This chain joins TRBV5-1 and TRBJ2-1, with D unresolved. Trimming removed 2 bases at V and 8 bases at J, with 8 bases between. This CDR3 comprises 12 residues. The germline V gene has CDR1 SGHRS and CDR2 YFSETQ. The DNA for the CDR3 is TGCGCCAGCAGCTTTGTCGGCGATGAGCAGTTCTTC. Its translation is CASSFVGDEQFF.

The genes are TRBV14 and TRBJ2-7, with D uncertain. The germline V gene has CDR1 SGHDN and CDR2 FVKESK. The length of the CDR3 is 11 residues. Between the trimmed V and J ends, which lost 4 bases and 2 bases, there was a span of 3 bases. CDR3 residues: CASSRAYEQYF. The CDR3 DNA is TGTGCCAGCAGCCGAGCCTACGAGCAGTACTTC.

The chain has TRBV10-2 and TRBJ2-5; 9 positions match TRBD1. The J call is uncertain, as TRBJ2-7 better fits the DNA end. CDR1 is WSHSY, CDR2 SAAADI, per germline. This CDR3 comprises 14 residues. The CDR3 DNA reads as TGCGCCAGCCAGGGGACAGGGACAGGTTCCGAGCAGTACTTC. The encoded protein is CASQGTGTGSEQYF.

This clone has a handful of counts. V gene TRBV6-1 combines with J gene TRBJ2-7; 7 bases agree with TRBD1. CDR1 and CDR2 (germline): MNHNS, SASEGT. The CDR3 has 15 amino acids. The V gene end was trimmed by 4 bases and the J gene end by 2 bases; junction bases not matched to a gene: 8. CDR3 nucleotides: TGTGCCAGCAGTGTGGCGAGGACAGGTACCTACGAGCAGTACTTC. This encodes CASSVARTGTYEQYF.

The table lists this clone with a count of one. The J gene is TRBJ1-3, the V gene TRBV6-5; no firm D call. Germline-derived CDR1 and CDR2 are MNHEY and SVGAGI. The CDR3 length is 14 residues. V was shortened by 2 bases and J by 0 bases, with 5 bases between the two germline ends. The CDR3 spells CASSYQFSGNTIYF. CDR3 sequence (DNA): TGTGCCAGCAGTTACCAGTTCTCTGGAAACACCATATATTTT.

The V and J genes are TRBV4-1 and TRBJ2-5; a weak D match, TRBD1 (6 bases). V lost 1 base and J 2 bases, leaving 14 bases between the germline ends. The CDR3 sequence is 16 residues long. In germline, CDR1 is MGHRA, CDR2 YSYEKL. The CDR3 protein is CASSQGTAIYQETQYF. The CDR3 nucleotides are TGCGCCAGCAGCCAAGGGACAGCGATTTATCAAGAGACCCAGTACTTC.

V usage is TRBV5-6 and J usage is TRBJ2-7, with 7 bases identical to TRBD1. Losses at the gene ends were 1 base for V and 3 bases for J; bases not matched to a gene: 7. The V gene's germline CDR1 is SGHDT and CDR2 YYEEEE. The CDR3 contains 15 residues. As DNA, the CDR3 is TGTGCCAGCAGCTTGAAGGGACAGCCTTACTACGAGCAGTACTTC. Residues: CASSLKGQPYYEQYF.

This clone came up a few times. V gene TRBV7-8 combines with J gene TRBJ2-7; TRBD2 matches at 13 bases. The trim removed 5 bases at V and 7 bases at J, leaving 8 bases unmatched. Per germline, CDR1 SGHVS and CDR2 FQNEAQ. The CDR3 sequence is 15 residues long. This CDR3 reads CASSTMGLAGREQYF. For the CDR3, the DNA is TGTGCCAGCAGCACAATGGGACTAGCGGGAAGGGAGCAGTACTTC.

The rearrangement joins TRBV7-2 to TRBJ2-1; no definite D call. The CDR3 has 16 residues. Trimming took off 0 bases at V and 0 bases at J, with 9 bases between the two ends. Germline-derived CDR1 and CDR2 are SGHTA and FQGNSA. CDR3 nucleotide sequence: TGTGCCAGCAGCTTAGCTTCGGGCGCCTCCTACAATGAGCAGTTCTTC. Encoded protein: CASSLASGASYNEQFF.

The chain has TRBV15 and TRBJ2-1; tentatively, D is TRBD2 (5 bases). The CDR3 is made up of 12 amino acids. With 8 bases removed from V and 8 bases from J, the gap between germline ends came to 13 bases. The germline V gene encodes CDR1 LNHNV and CDR2 YYDKDF (reference sequence). CDR3 amino acids: CATSRWRDEQFF. CDR3 DNA sequence: TGTGCCACCTCCCGATGGCGGGATGAGCAGTTCTTC.

This chain uses TRBV10-1 with TRBJ2-7; D uncertain. CDR1 is WNHNN, CDR2 SYGVQD, per germline (reference sequence). The CDR3 extends over 12 amino acids. The V gene lost 6 bases and the J gene lost 2 bases, with 8 bases spanning the gap. CDR3 coding DNA: TGCGCCAGCAGGGCCAGCCCCTACGAGCAGTACTTC. Translation gives CASRASPYEQYF.

The CDR3 bases are TGTGCCAGCAGCTCAGGCGCGGGTAACACTGAAGCTTTCTTT. Translated: CASSSGAGNTEAFF. The chain couples TRBV7-9 to TRBJ1-1; the D is unclear. This CDR3 contains 14 residues. Deletions cut 4 bases from V and 2 bases from J, with 11 bases between. CDR1 and CDR2 (germline): SEHNR, FQNEAQ (reference sequence).

The CDR3 DNA reads TGTGCCAGCAGCTCGGGGAATACGCAGTATTTT. Encoded protein: CASSSGNTQYF. V gene TRBV7-3 combines with J gene TRBJ2-3; D possibly corresponds to TRBD2 (5 bases). Trimming left V 4 bases short and J 7 bases short, with 6 bases between. The CDR3 runs 11 residues. Germline CDR1 is SGHTA and CDR2 is FQGTGA. Variable domain in full (rest from reference TRBV7-3 and TRBJ2-3): GAGVSQTPSNKVTEKGKYVELRCDPISGHTALYWYRQSLGQGPEFLIYFQGTGAADDSGLPNDRFFAVRPEGSVSTLKIQRTERGDSAVYLCASSSGNTQYFGPGTRLTVL.